This record covers a single T cell receptor beta chain. This entry comes from a study of Ad26.COV2.S vaccination and SARS-CoV-2 variants. Background on the study: Doses of Ad26.COV2.S were injected into muscle once or twice, 56 days apart.

Germline assignment: CDR1 MNHEY and CDR2 SVGAGI. V dropped 7 bases and J dropped 0; count of bases not matched to a gene: 9. The CDR3 consists of 15 residues. Some clones are missing from TCRdb's copy, which holds only in-frame ones; the method was immunoSEQ multiplex PCR. The sample contains roughly 240,000 clones, approximately 87% of which appear only once. Regarding treatment: roughly 19 received Ad26.COV2.S at low or high dose, single or two shots; 5 received placebo; per-sample allocation not given. Vaccine and placebo recipients were sampled on day 63 after the first injection. The chain combines TRBV6-5 with TRBJ2-7; 7 bases are a match to TRBD1. This specimen consisted of peripheral blood, obtained in a trial of Ad26.COV2.S vaccine versus placebo. This receptor was taken from a person aged 18-65 years who received the Ad26.COV2.S COVID-19 vaccine or a placebo. The CDR3: CASIPDRVGSYEQYF. The DNA of the CDR3 is TGTGCCAGCATCCCCGACAGGGTGGGCTCCTACGAGCAGTACTTC.